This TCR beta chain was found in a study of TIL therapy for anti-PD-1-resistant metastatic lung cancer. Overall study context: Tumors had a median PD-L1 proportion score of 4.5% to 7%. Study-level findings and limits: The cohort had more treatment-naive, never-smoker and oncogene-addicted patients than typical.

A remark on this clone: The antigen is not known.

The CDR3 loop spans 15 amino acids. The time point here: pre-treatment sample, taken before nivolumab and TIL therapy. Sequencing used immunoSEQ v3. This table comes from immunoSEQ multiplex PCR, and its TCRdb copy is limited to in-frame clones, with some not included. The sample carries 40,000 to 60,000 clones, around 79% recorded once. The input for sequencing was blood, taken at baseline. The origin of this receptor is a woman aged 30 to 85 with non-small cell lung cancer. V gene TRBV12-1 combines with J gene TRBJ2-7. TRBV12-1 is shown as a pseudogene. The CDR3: CASSDHSGTSYEQYF. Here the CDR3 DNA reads TGTGCCAGCAGCGATCACTCTGGGACCTCCTACGAGCAGTACTTC.